This entry describes one TCR beta chain. The CDR3 covers 17 residues. V was shortened by 0 bases and J by 6 bases, with 21 bases between the two germline ends. In germline, CDR1 is SGHDT, CDR2 YYEEEE. Recruitment covered roughly 22 US areas and drew participants whose ages spanned roughly 18 to 100 years. This record belongs to a study of blood T cell repertoires in COVID-19. TCRdb's copy holds only in-frame clones and misses some; the assay was immunoSEQ multiplex PCR. The data show about 410,000 clones, about nine tenths seen once. The sequencing sample was made of PBMCs or T cells enriched from blood (not recorded which). The chain combines TRBV5-6 with TRBJ1-2; a weak D match, TRBD1 (5 bases). The clonotype originates from a woman aged 25-40 years who had recovered from COVID-19. In DNA, the CDR3 is TGTGCCAGCAGCTTGGGCCCTAAGGCAGGGTATATCAATGGCTACACCTTC. Protein product: CASSLGPKAGYINGYTF.